This record looks at one TCR beta chain sequence and its context. Its antigen is currently unknown. A read error is possible here, since a much larger clone lies one base away. TCRdb re-called the 5' RACE reads through MiXCR, storing one row per CDR3 protein. The table shows 470,000 or so distinct CDR3 sequences, with less than 25% occurring only once. The length of the CDR3 is 16 residues. V lost 6 bases, J lost 9 bases, and 11 bases stayed unmatched. The entry originates in a study of identical twins. The study's findings and limits: Insertions were reduced in abundant cord blood beta clonotypes but not in memory repertoires.

These data were likewise used in another study, on T cells expressing NK-cell markers. That investigation notes: Whether expanded NKG2C+ T cell clones were HCMV-specific remained unclear.

The source is a young woman in good health. The genes are TRBV12-3 or TRBV12-4 and TRBJ2-2; 12 nucleotides align to TRBD1. What was sequenced was CD4+ T cells sorted from blood. CDR3 residues: CASSFLRGQGARELFF. As DNA, the CDR3 is TGTGCCAGCAGCTTCCTTAGGGGACAGGGGGCCAGGGAGCTGTTTTTT.